This T cell receptor (beta chain) originates from a study of PD-L1 blockade in urothelial cancer. As for the study in general: Males with urothelial cancer arising in the bladder constituted about 90% of the roughly 29 patients. Researchers found blood samples held a median of roughly 140,000 T cells. Analysis of the blood was performed 3 weeks (second dose) and 6 weeks after treatment start.

Here immunoSEQ multiplex PCR was the method, and the copy in TCRdb shows in-frame clones only, minus some. The sample has 85,000 to 95,000 clones, 85% to 90% seen once. This clone has only a few counts. Time point reported: pretreatment peripheral blood. Patients' urothelial carcinoma was locally advanced or metastatic. The sequences come from PBMCs, collected around atezolizumab (anti-PD-L1) treatment. The origin of this receptor is a man between 60 and 75 years old with urothelial cancer.

This CDR3 reads CAWSTGSGNTIYF. The DNA of the CDR3 is TGTGCCTGGAGTACAGGGTCTGGAAACACCATATATTTT. The chain combines TRBV30 with TRBJ1-3; D is perhaps TRBD1 (6 bases). Germline V gives CDR1 GTSNPN, CDR2 SVGIG (reference sequence). Deletions cut 2 bases from V and 1 base from J, with 6 bases between. There are 13 residues in the CDR3.